These 22 T cell receptor beta chains originate from one sample sequenced in a study of T cell repertoires in cytomegalovirus infection. Their antigens remain unidentified. TCRdb ran MiXCR on the reads and lists one entry per CDR3 protein. The sample shows about 770,000 distinct CDR3 sequences, approximately 32% of them seen only once. This sample comprised cultured CD8+ T cells from PBMCs, obtained from culture after CMV antigen stimulation. Source of these receptors: a human donor in good health (CMV status not recorded). Some clones in this sample may be carry-over from other donors' samples.

This clonotype was seen just once. The chain employs TRBV6-5 and TRBJ2-3; TRBD2 aligns across 9 bases. With 0 bases clipped from V and 5 bases from J, the junction kept 3 bases outside the gene matches. The CDR3 covers 15 residues. Per the germline V gene, CDR1 is MNHEY and CDR2 is SVGAGI. The CDR3 region is CASSYSSGGLDTQYF. Written as DNA, the CDR3 is TGTGCCAGCAGTTACTCGAGCGGGGGGTTAGATACGCAGTATTTT.

This clonotype has a count of ten or more. This chain connects TRBV7-2 to TRBJ2-4, with a possible D match to TRBD1 (7 bases). With 3 bases removed from V and 0 bases from J, the gap between germline ends came to 18 bases. This CDR3 is built from 18 residues. CDR1 is SGHTA, CDR2 FQGNSA, per germline. The CDR3 loop is CASSFGTAGPLAKNIQYF. CDR3 sequence (DNA): TGTGCCAGCAGCTTCGGGACAGCGGGTCCTTTAGCCAAAAACATTCAGTACTTC.

The chain has TRBV7-9 and TRBJ2-1; no firm D call. The germline V gene has CDR1 SEHNR and CDR2 FQNEAQ (reference sequence). CDR3 length equals 14 residues. The V and J ends lost 1 base and 6 bases respectively, with 10 bases between them. The CDR3 reads CASSLEDVGNEQFF. The DNA of the CDR3 is TGTGCCAGCAGCTTAGAAGACGTGGGCAATGAGCAGTTCTTC.

V usage is TRBV10-3 and J usage is TRBJ1-5; D might be TRBD1 (5 bases). Trimming took 2 bases from V and 3 from J, leaving 14 bases between them. Germline CDR1 ENHRY, CDR2 SYGVKD. CDR3 length: 16 residues. CDR3 DNA: TGTGCCATCAGTGAGGGGTCAGACAGCTTCAATCAGCCCCAGCATTTT. The encoded protein is CAISEGSDSFNQPQHF.

This clonotype was picked up a small number of times. The chain is built from TRBV7-9 and TRBJ2-7; possibly TRBD2 for D (6 bases). The ends were cut back, 5 bases at V and 0 bases at J, with 8 bases in the middle. The CDR3 loop spans 13 amino acids. CDR1 SEHNR and CDR2 FQNEAQ come from the germline V gene (reference sequence). CDR3 loop: CASSVGSSYEQYV. Here the CDR3 DNA reads TGTGCCAGCAGCGTCGGGAGCTCCTACGAGCAGTACGTC.

This chain links TRBV15 with TRBJ1-4, with D perhaps matching TRBD1 (5 bases). V dropped 0 bases and J dropped 8 bases, with 13 bases sitting between them. Germline V gives CDR1 LNHNV, CDR2 YYDKDF (reference sequence). The length of the CDR3 is 15 residues. The CDR3 sequence: CATSRDGGLREKLFF. CDR3 nucleotides: TGTGCCACCAGCAGAGATGGGGGATTACGGGAAAAACTGTTTTTT.

This clonotype appeared a few times. CDR3 coding DNA: TGTGCCAGCAGTCGGGGACTGCGCCAAGAGACCCAGTACTTC. This codes for CASSRGLRQETQYF. The chain has TRBV28 and TRBJ2-5, with a weak D call TRBD2 (6 bases). The CDR3 is made up of 14 amino acids. Germline V gene data show CDR1 as MDHEN and CDR2 as SYDVKM. Trimming took off 5 bases at V and 1 base at J, with 11 bases between the two ends.

For the CDR3, the DNA is TGTGCCAGCAGCCCGACTAGCGATGGGTTAAGTGAGCAGTTCTTC. Translation: CASSPTSDGLSEQFF. This chain connects TRBV7-6 to TRBJ2-1; 8 bases are shared with TRBD2. The CDR3 length is 15 residues. Germline-derived CDR1 and CDR2 are SGHVS and FNYEAQ. Trimming cost V 5 bases and J 9 bases; bases outside gene matches: 12.

In this sample, this clonotype turned up many times. CDR3 bases: TGTGCCAGCAGCTTAGGCGGACAGGGGTCTCTCTACCTCGGTGTCTATGGCTACACCTTC. Encoded protein: CASSLGGQGSLYLGVYGYTF. J is TRBJ1-2 and V is TRBV7-3, with 9 bases fitting TRBD1. The CDR3 extends over 20 amino acids. The germline gives CDR1 SGHTA, CDR2 FQGTGA. Germline trimming cut 2 bases from V and 4 bases from J; bases unmatched to any gene: 20.

The chain joins TRBV9 to TRBJ1-5, with D uncertain. Trimming stripped 0 bases from V and 1 base from J, with 11 bases between. Germline values: CDR1 SGDLS, CDR2 YYNGEE. This CDR3 contains 16 residues. The CDR3 protein is CASSVGGDGSNQPQHF. CDR3 sequence (DNA): TGTGCCAGCAGCGTAGGTGGGGATGGAAGCAATCAGCCCCAGCATTTT.

Here the CDR3 reads CASSIDLGIEQFF. The CDR3 nucleotides read TGTGCCAGTAGTATAGATCTGGGGATTGAGCAGTTCTTC. V and J are TRBV19 and TRBJ2-1; the D is unclear. Deletions cut 0 bases from V and 9 bases from J, with 9 bases between. This CDR3 has 13 amino acids. Germline CDR1 LNHDA, CDR2 SQIVND (reference sequence).

The chain has TRBV4-1 and TRBJ2-7; either TRBD1 or TRBD2 may supply D (5 bases each). Germline CDR1 and CDR2: MGHRA and YSYEKL. V was clipped by 4 bases and J by 2 bases, with 15 bases between them. The CDR3 length is 15 residues. CDR3 sequence: CASSLRDAGPYEQYV. Here the CDR3 DNA reads TGCGCCAGCAGCCTCCGGGACGCCGGGCCCTACGAGCAGTACGTC.

This chain connects TRBV19 to TRBJ2-6; D possibly uses TRBD1 or TRBD2 (5 bases each). Germline V gives CDR1 LNHDA, CDR2 SQIVND (reference sequence). V was clipped by 3 bases and J by 2 bases, with 5 bases between them. This CDR3 is 14 amino acids long. CDR3 sequence: CASSMGPGANVLTF. CDR3 DNA sequence: TGTGCCAGTAGTATGGGACCTGGGGCCAACGTCCTGACTTTC.

This clonotype was detected a few times. The chain is built from TRBV11-3 and TRBJ2-5, with D tentatively TRBD2 (6 bases). This CDR3 region has 14 residues. The germline V gene encodes CDR1 SGHNT and CDR2 YENEEA. V shed 5 bases and J shed 5 bases, with 15 bases lying between them. In DNA form, the CDR3 reads TGTGCCAGCAGCCCTCGGGGGTCATGGGAGACCCAGTACTTC. It specifies CASSPRGSWETQYF. The full variable domain, its missing parts supplied by reference TRBV11-3 and TRBJ2-5, is EAGVVQSPRYKIIEKKQPVAFWCNPISGHNTLYWYLQNLGQGPELLIRYENEEAVDDSQLPKDRFSAERLKGVDSTLKIQPAELGDSAVYLCASSPRGSWETQYFGPGTRLLVL.

This clonotype was seen more than once but under ten times. The chain carries TRBV6-1 and TRBJ1-5, with D unclear. The V gene's germline CDR1 is MNHNS and CDR2 SASEGT. The CDR3 covers 16 residues. V lost 4 bases, J lost 0 bases, and 13 bases lay in between. The CDR3: CASSVDEAYSNQPQHF. For the CDR3, the DNA is TGTGCCAGCAGTGTAGATGAGGCTTATAGCAATCAGCCCCAGCATTTT.

V usage is TRBV25-1 and J usage is TRBJ2-4; D is perhaps TRBD1 (6 bases). Trimming took 0 bases from V and 4 from J, leaving 13 bases between them. This CDR3 comprises 16 residues. Germline V gene data show CDR1 as MGHDK and CDR2 as SYGVNS. The CDR3 sequence is CASSEYFDTGKNIQYF. The DNA for the CDR3 is TGTGCCAGCAGTGAATATTTCGACACAGGGAAAAACATTCAGTACTTC.

In the case of this clonotype: A read error may produce the germline difference seen at one junction end. Here the CDR3 reads CANSRTSGGPSPSSYNEQFF. In nucleotides, the CDR3 is TGTGCCAACAGTCGGACTAGCGGGGGGCCCTCCCCATCCTCCTACAATGAGCAGTTCTTC. This sequence joins TRBV6-6 and TRBJ2-1; 14 bases are a match to TRBD2. CDR1 is MNHNY, CDR2 SVGAGI, per germline (reference sequence). CDR3 length: 20 residues.

A remark on this clonotype: The DNA is omitted, as the CDR3 cannot be located on it reliably, and the CDR3 follows TCRdb's listing. The chain has TRBV12-5 and TRBJ2-5; the D call of TRBD1 is as the table states it, not checked on the DNA. The CDR3 length equals 15 residues, ends included. CDR1 is LGHNT and CDR2 is FRNRAP in the germline V gene. The CDR3 reads CASGLVGSGAGSPYF.

The gene calls are TRBV6-1 and TRBJ1-1, with a possible D match to TRBD1 (6 bases). V lost 0 bases to trimming and J lost 2 bases, with 19 bases between them. CDR1 MNHNS and CDR2 SASEGT come from the germline V gene. The CDR3 has 18 amino acids. CDR3 bases: TGTGCCAGCAGTGAAGCAGTAAACCCGGGACATCATAACACTGAAGCTTTCTTT. This translates into CASSEAVNPGHHNTEAFF.

J is TRBJ1-2 and V is TRBV7-2; 7 bases fit TRBD1. Germline V gene sequence: CDR1 SGHTA, CDR2 FQGNSA. The junction had 7 bases not matched to a gene; V was cut back by 5 bases and J by 7 bases. The CDR3 covers 13 residues. The CDR3 DNA follows: TGTGCCAGCAGCCCGACAGGGACCCTTGGCTACACCTTC. Translating gives CASSPTGTLGYTF.

The sample holds a few counts of this clonotype. The chain is built from TRBV19 and TRBJ1-6, with unresolved D. The CDR3 sequence is 14 residues long. Germline lookup yields CDR1 LNHDA and CDR2 SQIVND (reference sequence). Trimming took off 2 bases at V and 4 bases at J, with 6 bases between the two ends. CDR3 protein: CASSIKGYNSPLHF. The DNA for the CDR3 is TGTGCCAGTAGTATAAAAGGTTATAATTCACCCCTCCACTTT.

This clonotype turned up a few times. J is TRBJ2-2 and V is TRBV12-3 or TRBV12-4; the match to TRBD2 covers 7 bases. This CDR3 is built from 13 residues. V gave up 10 bases and J gave up 6 bases; unmatched junction bases: 8. In DNA form, the CDR3 reads TGTGCCATAGGACGGGGGGAGGCCGGGGAGCTGTTTTTT. Translation gives CAIGRGEAGELFF.